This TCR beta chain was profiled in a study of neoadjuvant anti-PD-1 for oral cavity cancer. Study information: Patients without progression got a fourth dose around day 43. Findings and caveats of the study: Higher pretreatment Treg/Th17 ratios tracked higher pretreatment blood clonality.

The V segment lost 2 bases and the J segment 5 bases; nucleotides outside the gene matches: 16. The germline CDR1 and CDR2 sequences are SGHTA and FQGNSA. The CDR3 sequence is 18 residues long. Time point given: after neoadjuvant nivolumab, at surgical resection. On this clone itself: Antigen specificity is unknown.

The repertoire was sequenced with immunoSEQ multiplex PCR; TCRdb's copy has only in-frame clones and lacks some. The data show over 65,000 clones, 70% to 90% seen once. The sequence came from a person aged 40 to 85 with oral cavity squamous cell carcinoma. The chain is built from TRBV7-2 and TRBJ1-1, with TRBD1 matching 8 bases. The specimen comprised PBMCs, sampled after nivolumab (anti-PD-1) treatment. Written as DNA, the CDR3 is TGTGCCAGCAGCTTAAGCGGGATCGGGACAGGACGTCTTACTGAAGCTTTCTTT. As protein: CASSLSGIGTGRLTEAFF.